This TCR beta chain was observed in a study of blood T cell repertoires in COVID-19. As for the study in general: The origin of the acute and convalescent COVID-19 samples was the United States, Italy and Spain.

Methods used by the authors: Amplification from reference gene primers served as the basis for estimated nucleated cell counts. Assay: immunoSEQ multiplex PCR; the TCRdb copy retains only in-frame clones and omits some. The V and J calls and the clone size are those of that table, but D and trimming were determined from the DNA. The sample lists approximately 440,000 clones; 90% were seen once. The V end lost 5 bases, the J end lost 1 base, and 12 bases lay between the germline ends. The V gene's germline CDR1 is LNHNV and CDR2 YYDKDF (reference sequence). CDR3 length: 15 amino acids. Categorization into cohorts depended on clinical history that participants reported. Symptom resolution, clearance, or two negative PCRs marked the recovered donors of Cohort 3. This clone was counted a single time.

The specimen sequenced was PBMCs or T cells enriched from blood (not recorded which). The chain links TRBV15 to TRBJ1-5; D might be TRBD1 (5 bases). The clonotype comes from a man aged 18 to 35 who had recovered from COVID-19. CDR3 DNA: TGTGCCACCAGCGAATGGCAGGGAAGCAATCAGCCCCAGCATTTT. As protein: CATSEWQGSNQPQHF.